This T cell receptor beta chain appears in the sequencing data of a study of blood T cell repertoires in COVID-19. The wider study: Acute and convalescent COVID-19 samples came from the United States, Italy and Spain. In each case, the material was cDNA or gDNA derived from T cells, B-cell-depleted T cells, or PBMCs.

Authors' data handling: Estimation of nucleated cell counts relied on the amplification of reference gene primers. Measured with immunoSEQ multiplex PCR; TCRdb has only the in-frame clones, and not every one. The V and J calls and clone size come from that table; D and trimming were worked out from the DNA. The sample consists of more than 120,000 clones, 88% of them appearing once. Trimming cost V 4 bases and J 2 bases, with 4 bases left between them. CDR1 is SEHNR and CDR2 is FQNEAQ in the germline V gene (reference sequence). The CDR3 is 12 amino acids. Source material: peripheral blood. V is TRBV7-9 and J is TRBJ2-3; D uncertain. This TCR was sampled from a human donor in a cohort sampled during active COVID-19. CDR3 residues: CASSYYTDTQYF. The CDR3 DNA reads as TGTGCCAGCAGCTACTACACAGATACGCAGTATTTT.